Shown below are 21 T cell receptor beta chains from a single sample sequenced in a study of T cells after yellow fever vaccination. Each CDR3 protein is one row after TCRdb ran MiXCR on the 5' RACE reads. The table has around 590,000 distinct CDR3 sequences, roughly an eighth seen once. The sample here was PBMCs, taken on the day of the yellow fever booster vaccination. These receptors were taken from a young man who received the YFV17D yellow fever vaccine.

V and J are TRBV7-2 and TRBJ2-7; 7 bases match TRBD2. The CDR3 covers 16 residues. Germline values: CDR1 SGHTA, CDR2 FQGNSA. The trim removed 1 base at V and 4 bases at J, leaving 10 bases unmatched. The CDR3 bases are TGTGCCAGCAGCTTAGACTTTCAGGCGGGAGAATACGAGCAGTACTTC. Its translation is CASSLDFQAGEYEQYF.

This clonotype was observed a handful of times. The V call is TRBV6-1, the J call TRBJ2-2; 12 nucleotides align to TRBD1. Germline values: CDR1 MNHNS, CDR2 SASEGT. There are 16 residues in the CDR3. The junction had 3 bases not matched to a gene; V was cut back by 0 bases and J by 7 bases. The DNA for the CDR3 is TGTGCCAGCAGTGAAGCGGGACAGGGGGCGGTCGGGGAGCTGTTTTTT. Protein sequence: CASSEAGQGAVGELFF.

CDR3 nucleotides: TGCGCCAGCAGCAACCCAGGGCCACGAGAGACCCAGTACTTC. Protein: CASSNPGPRETQYF. The chain recombines TRBV5-1 with TRBJ2-5; the D gene is possibly TRBD1 (5 bases). Germline CDR1 and CDR2: SGHRS and YFSETQ. V shed 4 bases and J shed 4 bases, with 14 bases lying between them. The CDR3 contains 14 residues.

As concerns this clonotype: A single base separates this from a much larger clone, so it may be a read error. The chain has TRBV7-2 and TRBJ2-2; unclear D gene. Germline loops: CDR1 SGHTA, CDR2 FQGNSA. The CDR3 length is 14 residues. The CDR3 nucleotides read TGTGCCAGCAGCTTCTCTGCGAACGCCGGGGAGCTGTTTTTT. This translates into CASSFSANAGELFF. The whole variable domain, filled in from reference TRBV7-2 and TRBJ2-2, reads GAGVSQSPSNKVTEKGKDVELRCDPISGHTALYWYRQSLGQGLEFLIYFQGNSAPDKSGLPSDRFSAERTGGSVSTLTIQRTQQEDSAVYLCASSFSANAGELFFGEGSRLTVL.

The table lists this clonotype with a few counts. The chain couples TRBV18 to TRBJ1-1; no firm D call. Germline CDR1 and CDR2: KGHSH and LQKENI. The V end lost 3 bases, the J end lost 1 base, and 9 bases lay between the germline ends. The CDR3 length is 14 residues. This CDR3 is CASSPLGANTEAFF. DNA for the CDR3: TGTGCCAGCTCACCTCTGGGAGCGAACACTGAAGCTTTCTTT.

The V call is TRBV20-1, the J call TRBJ1-2, with TRBD1 matching over 8 bases. With 5 bases clipped from V and 1 base from J, the junction kept 3 bases outside the gene matches. The CDR3 loop spans 13 amino acids. Per germline, CDR1 DFQATT and CDR2 SNEGSKA (reference sequence). CDR3 amino acids: CSAWTGNNYGYTF. The CDR3 bases are TGCAGTGCTTGGACAGGGAATAACTATGGCTACACCTTC.

The chain has TRBV25-1 and TRBJ2-1; possible D gene TRBD1, 5 bases. Trimming cost V 2 bases and J 9 bases, with 17 bases left between them. The CDR3 extends over 15 amino acids. Germline V gene data show CDR1 as MGHDK and CDR2 as SYGVNS. This CDR3 is CASSEPAAGAVEQFF. The CDR3 DNA reads as TGTGCCAGCAGTGAACCCGCCGCTGGGGCCGTTGAGCAGTTCTTC.

The chain employs TRBV20-1 and TRBJ1-4; 7 bases align to TRBD1. Germline V CDR1 and CDR2: DFQATT, SNEGSKA (reference sequence). Trimming took 5 bases from V and 5 from J; bases not matched to a gene: 5. The CDR3 sequence is 13 residues long. The CDR3 protein is CSASGQINEKLFF. Written as DNA, the CDR3 is TGCAGTGCTTCGGGACAGATAAATGAAAAACTGTTTTTT.

J is TRBJ2-1 and V is TRBV5-1, with 8 bases fitting TRBD2. Germline V gene data show CDR1 as SGHRS and CDR2 as YFSETQ. This CDR3 has 16 amino acids. V lost 4 bases to trimming and J lost 2 bases; unmatched junction nucleotides: 8. Written as DNA, the CDR3 is TGCGCCAGCAGCCCGCGGGAGGCAGGGACCTACAATGAGCAGTTCTTC. It codes for CASSPREAGTYNEQFF. Looking up the rest from reference TRBV5-1 and TRBJ2-1 gives the full variable domain: KAGVTQTPRYLIKTRGQQVTLSCSPISGHRSVSWYQQTPGQGLQFLFEYFSETQRNKGNFPGRFSGRQFSNSRSEMNVSTLELGDSALYLCASSPREAGTYNEQFFGPGTRLTVL.

The chain links TRBV29-1 to TRBJ2-5, with 9 bases aligning to TRBD1. The CDR3 spans 16 residues. Trimming at V came to 0 bases and at J to 1 base, leaving 6 bases not matched to a gene. CDR1 SQVTM and CDR2 ANQGSEA come from the germline V gene. CDR3 DNA sequence: TGCAGCGTTGAAGAAGAGGGACAGGGTGCCCAAGAGACCCAGTACTTC. Translated, it gives CSVEEEGQGAQETQYF.

The gene calls are TRBV21-1 and TRBJ2-7; no check of the table's D call, TRBD2, against the DNA was made. TRBV21-1 is marked as a pseudogene. This CDR3 region has 15 residues. CDR3 DNA sequence: TGTGCCAGCAGCAAACTAGCGGGAGGGCCCTACGAGCAGTACTTC. It yields the protein CASSKLAGGPYEQYF.

This clonotype has more than one count but fewer than ten. The chain couples TRBV5-1 to TRBJ2-1, with 8 nucleotides matching TRBD2. V was pared by 1 base and J by 6 bases, with 6 bases of the junction left unmatched. Per germline, CDR1 SGHRS and CDR2 YFSETQ. CDR3 length equals 15 residues. The CDR3 region is CASSLNLAGANEQFF. The DNA of the CDR3 is TGCGCCAGCAGCTTGAATCTAGCGGGCGCCAATGAGCAGTTCTTC.

V gene TRBV4-3 combines with J gene TRBJ2-7; weak D call: TRBD1 (6 bases). This CDR3 spans 15 amino acids. Trimming took 3 bases from V and 6 from J, leaving 18 bases between them. Germline V lookup: CDR1 LGHNA, CDR2 YSLEER. CDR3 residues: CASSQGDNRVSEQYF. CDR3 sequence (DNA): TGCGCCAGCAGCCAGGGTGATAACAGGGTAAGCGAGCAGTACTTC.

The rearrangement joins TRBV27 to TRBJ1-2, with a possible D match to TRBD1 (6 bases). This CDR3 is 14 amino acids long. V was cut by 6 bases and J by 4 bases, with 15 bases left in between. Germline-derived CDR1 and CDR2 are MNHEY and SMNVEV (reference sequence). The CDR3 region is CASRQGTPAYGYTF. In nucleotides, the CDR3 is TGTGCCAGCAGGCAGGGGACGCCGGCCTATGGCTACACCTTC.

The rearrangement links TRBV10-3 to TRBJ2-1, with D hard to call. The CDR3 extends over 15 amino acids. Trimming left V 5 bases short and J 6 bases short, with 17 bases between. Germline V CDR1 and CDR2: ENHRY, SYGVKD. This CDR3 reads CAISSRLDIGNEQFF. The CDR3 DNA reads as TGTGCCATCAGTTCTAGGCTTGATATCGGCAATGAGCAGTTCTTC.

This clonotype was counted a few times. The CDR3 loop reads CASSPGTGRGQPQHF. The DNA of the CDR3 is TGTGCCAGCAGTCCCGGCACAGGGAGGGGTCAGCCCCAGCATTTT. The J gene is TRBJ1-5, the V gene TRBV6-1; perhaps TRBD1 as D (6 bases). CDR3 length: 15 amino acids. Germline V CDR1 and CDR2: MNHNS, SASEGT. Between the trimmed V and J ends, which lost 5 bases and 6 bases, there was a span of 17 bases.

This clonotype was seen ten or more times. One end of the junction does not line up with germline, which may come from a read error. The chain recombines TRBV12-3 or TRBV12-4 with TRBJ2-7, with D possibly TRBD2 on 5 matching bases. CDR3 size: 13 residues. The CDR3 DNA reads as TGCGCCAGCAGCTTGAGCGGTCGGGGCGAGCAGTACTTC. The encoded protein is CASSLSGRGEQYF.

The sample holds a few counts of this clonotype. This chain uses TRBV5-1 with TRBJ2-3; 11 nucleotides line up with TRBD2. Germline-derived CDR1 and CDR2 are SGHRS and YFSETQ. With V trimmed by 4 bases and J by 2 bases, 9 bases remained unmatched. The CDR3 consists of 17 residues. CDR3 nucleotide sequence: TGCGCCAGCAGCGCGAAGACTAGCGGGAAAGCCACAGATACGCAGTATTTT. This gives the protein CASSAKTSGKATDTQYF.

CDR3: CASGPVVPQHF. Here the CDR3 DNA reads TGTGCCAGCGGACCGGTGGTGCCCCAGCATTTT. J is TRBJ1-5 and V is TRBV6-2 or TRBV6-3; D uncertain. The CDR3 length is 11 residues. The germline V gene has CDR1 MNHEY and CDR2 SVGEGT. V was clipped by 8 bases and J by 9 bases, with 11 bases between them.

There are a few counts of this clonotype. The chain is built from TRBV27 and TRBJ2-2, with D possibly TRBD1 on 5 matching bases. Trimming stripped 4 bases from V and 0 bases from J, with 12 bases between. Germline V gene data show CDR1 as MNHEY and CDR2 as SMNVEV (reference sequence). The CDR3 is 16 residues long. This CDR3 reads CASSWNRQSNTGELFF. In DNA form, the CDR3 reads TGTGCCAGCAGTTGGAACCGACAGTCGAACACCGGGGAGCTGTTTTTT.

The chain couples TRBV10-3 to TRBJ1-1; the match to TRBD1 covers 7 bases. The V and J ends lost 3 bases and 3 bases, in that order; junction bases with no gene match: 7. CDR1 ENHRY and CDR2 SYGVKD come from the germline V gene. CDR3 length: 15 residues. The CDR3 coding sequence is TGTGCCATCAGTGATGCAAGACAGGGTGACACTGAAGCTTTCTTT. Protein: CAISDARQGDTEAFF.